Sequencing of this T cell receptor (beta chain) was carried out in a study of T cell responses to AZD1222 COVID-19 vaccine (dated by TCRdb to about 2021). Study-wide context: TCR sequencing covered some 240 trial participants: roughly 200 given two doses of AZD1222 and 26 given two doses of MenACWY control vaccine. Trial participants were enrolled into age subgroups of 18-55, 56-69 and 70-plus years, which contained around 150, 29 and 61 TCR-sequenced participants, respectively.

The CDR3, from cysteine to phenylalanine, totals 15 residues. Here the CDR3 DNA is all that survives: 45 bases in frame from base 1. The germline V gene encodes CDR1 MNHEY and CDR2 SVGAGI. The germline V and J ends show losses of 2 bases and 2 bases respectively, and no gene match explains 6 bases of the junction. On this clone: Its antigen remains undetermined. Base qualities are not recorded, but no much larger clone differs from it by a single base.

The CDR3 regions of human TCRbeta chains were analyzed by immunosequencing. On the study's bioinformatics: Repertoire TCRs were checked for matches against a reference library of SARS-CoV-2-specific TCRs that had been generated using the MIRA antigen-specificity platform. Breadth meant the fraction of unique TCRs that were SARS-CoV-2-associated, whereas depth meant the fraction of total T cells that were SARS-CoV-2-associated. Using the MIRA data, each spike-specific TCR was assigned both to the spike region to which the TCR was reactive and to a CD4 or CD8 class. Log10-transformed breadth and depth values were compared by one-way ANOVA with Sidak's multiple comparisons tests. In its TCRdb copy, this immuneACCESS table keeps in-frame sequences only and misses some clones. Where compared with another copy, unresolved V genes explain less than half of these, and the others have no known cause. Clone size and V and J calls were adopted from that table, with D and trimming inferred from the DNA. This sample lists fewer than 90,000 clones; 86% were detected once. The biggest ten clones account for 4.5% to 7% of the sample.

What this sample's time point label stands for: about 28 days (+/-7) after the second vaccine dose. AZD1222 recipients given second doses at about 4 weeks or at about 12 weeks were pooled, since spike-specific TCR depth and breadth were not found to differ between the two schedules. Samples from vaccinated people were obtained from the UK trials COV001 and COV002, which included a single-blind randomized controlled phase 2/3 trial of AZD1222 (ChAdOx1 nCoV-19) in healthy adults. For TCRbeta chain sequencing, PBMC samples were collected from trial participants at day 0 and at day 28 after the second dose. General conclusions and limits of the study: Spike-specific TCR breadth and depth rose significantly after two AZD1222 doses compared with day 0 and with MenACWY recipients. Epitopes outside the regions mutated in the B.1.351 and B.1.1.7 variants were reportedly recognized by nearly half of the unique spike-specific TCRs. Vaccine-associated CD4 TCRs spanned the whole spike protein, with dominant responses in regions 160-218 and 743-854. The 56-69-year group was small, and its depth increase did not reach significance, likely because of low power. Most participants were white British and females outnumbered males, and the authors suggested that clonal diversity may have been underestimated. Because no day 14 peak-response samples were available, the repertoires could be characterized only after the peak T cell response. Only five or six AZD1222 recipients were SARS-CoV-2 seropositive at baseline, limiting conclusions about previously exposed vaccinees.

The source is an adult who received the AZD1222 COVID-19 vaccine. This chain joins TRBV6-5 to TRBJ2-7; TRBD1 fits 7 bases in the junction. This material consisted of peripheral blood, taken 28 days after the second AZD1222 dose. The CDR3 protein sequence reads: CASSYGRQGTYEQYF. The nucleotides are TGTGCCAGCAGTTACGGAAGACAGGGAACCTACGAGCAGTACTTC.